The clone carrying this TCR beta chain was seen more than once but under ten times. What it recognizes is unknown. CDR3 length equals 15 residues. Trimming cost V 5 bases and J 8 bases, with 19 bases left between them. CDR1 is MNHNS, CDR2 SASEGT, per germline. This sample is drawn from a study of T cell repertoires in cytomegalovirus infection. Study at large: CMV infection plus the matching HLA type was flagged by public TCR beta signatures.

MiXCR, run by TCRdb on the reads, gives a single entry per CDR3 protein. The table records roughly 300,000 distinct CDR3 sequences, roughly 25% of them present only once. Study-wide results and limits: Clonotype analysis showed dominance of the ex vivo response by HLA-C-restricted CMV-specific TCR beta clonotypes.

The genes are TRBV6-1 and TRBJ2-1, with D possibly TRBD2 on 6 matching bases. This sequence was found in a human donor in good health (CMV status not recorded). Some clones in this sample may be carry-over from other donors' samples. The material sequenced was PBMCs. CDR3 residues: CASSSRDSLIYEQFF. The CDR3 DNA sequence: TGTGCCAGCAGTAGCCGGGACTCCCTGATCTATGAGCAGTTCTTC.